Following are 4 T cell receptor beta chains from one sample sequenced in a study of T-cell memory formation after mild COVID-19. TCRdb ran MiXCR on the 5' RACE reads and lists one entry per CDR3 protein. The sample holds some 110,000 distinct CDR3 sequences, around 12% seen once. Sequenced input: PBMCs or a T cell subset sorted from them (not recorded which). The receptors stem from an adult woman who had mild COVID-19 (a few samples of this study predate the infection). Cell type and time point are not known.

This clonotype turned up a few times. The chain is built from TRBV7-9 and TRBJ1-1; D gene unclear. Germline CDR1 SEHNR, CDR2 FQNEAQ (reference sequence). Trimming took off 1 base at V and 1 base at J, with 7 bases between the two ends. The length of the CDR3 is 14 residues. Here the CDR3 DNA reads TGTGCCAGCAGCTTAGGTGTTCCGAACACTGAAGCTTTCTTT. Translated, it gives CASSLGVPNTEAFF.

The rearrangement links TRBV12-3 or TRBV12-4 to TRBJ2-2; 7 nucleotides line up with TRBD2. CDR3 length equals 16 residues. Trimming took 3 bases from V and 1 from J; bases not matched to a gene: 5. The CDR3 reads CASSLFSSGNTGELFF. The CDR3 nucleotides read TGTGCCAGCAGTTTGTTTTCTAGCGGGAACACCGGGGAGCTGTTTTTT.

This clonotype occurred a few times. The CDR3 is CSARGELMNTEAFF. The CDR3 coding sequence is TGCAGTGCTAGAGGGGAACTCATGAACACTGAAGCTTTCTTT. The chain couples TRBV20-1 to TRBJ1-1; D is unresolved. From germline, CDR1 is DFQATT and CDR2 SNEGSKA (reference sequence). Deletions cut 1 base from V and 0 bases from J, with 9 bases between. CDR3 length equals 14 residues.

Only a few counts were recorded for this clonotype. The chain links TRBV27 to TRBJ2-1; TRBD2 matches at 12 bases. The V gene's germline CDR1 is MNHEY and CDR2 SMNVEV (reference sequence). V lost 8 bases to trimming and J lost 6 bases; unmatched junction nucleotides: 2. CDR3 length: 13 amino acids. The CDR3 spells CASLAGGSNEQFF. The DNA of the CDR3 is TGTGCCAGCCTAGCGGGGGGGAGCAATGAGCAGTTCTTC.